The 32 T cell receptor beta chains given below trace back to one sample, sequenced in a study of long-term antiretroviral therapy in people with HIV. Samples were assayed with immunoSEQ v3.0 at survey level. The assay was immunoSEQ multiplex PCR, and TCRdb's table has in-frame clones only and misses some. The sample has some 20,000 clones; around three quarters are singletons. Sequenced material: unsorted PBMCs, taken 2.9 years after starting antiretroviral therapy. The source of these receptors is a woman aged 25-40 years with HIV.

The chain is built from TRBV2 and TRBJ2-1; D is uncertain. V shed 3 bases and J shed 9 bases, with 3 bases lying between them. Germline loops: CDR1 SNHLY, CDR2 FYNNEI. The CDR3 loop spans 10 amino acids. The CDR3 loop reads CASSDGEQFF. In DNA, the CDR3 is TGTGCCAGCAGTGATGGTGAGCAGTTCTTC. The complete variable domain, with remaining parts taken from reference TRBV2 and TRBJ2-1, reads EPEVTQTPSHQVTQMGQEVILRCVPISNHLYFYWYRQILGQKVEFLVSFYNNEISEKSEIFDDQFSVERPDGSNFTLKIRSTKLEDSAMYFCASSDGEQFFGPGTRLTVL.

This sequence joins TRBV5-1 and TRBJ2-1; 12 bases align to TRBD2. The germline V gene encodes CDR1 SGHRS and CDR2 YFSETQ. The CDR3 extends over 14 amino acids. The V segment lost 0 bases and the J segment 10 bases; nucleotides outside the gene matches: 2. The CDR3 DNA is TGCGCCAGCAGCTTGGGACTAGCGGGGGCCGAGCAGTTCTTC. As protein: CASSLGLAGAEQFF.

This chain joins TRBV6-6 and TRBJ1-1; TRBD1 might be the D (6 bases). CDR3 length: 16 residues. V was pared by 7 bases and J by 0 bases, with 18 bases between. In germline, CDR1 is MNHNY, CDR2 SVGAGI (reference sequence). Written as DNA, the CDR3 is TGTGCCAGCAAGGTTACAGGGCTAAGGGTGAACACTGAAGCTTTCTTT. Protein product: CASKVTGLRVNTEAFF.

V is TRBV29-1 and J is TRBJ2-7; 7 positions match TRBD2. The CDR3 is made up of 13 amino acids. CDR1 and CDR2 from the germline V gene are SQVTM and ANQGSEA. V dropped 7 bases and J dropped 2; count of bases not matched to a gene: 8. In nucleotides, the CDR3 is TGCAGCGCCAAAAACGCGGGGGCCTACGAGCAGTACTTC. It translates to CSAKNAGAYEQYF.

Turning to this clone: Other nucleotide sequences from this sample produce the same CDR3. The CDR3 region is CASSQGGGTGELFF. The DNA of the CDR3 is TGCGCCAGCAGCCAGGGGGGTGGGACCGGGGAGCTGTTTTTT. The chain combines TRBV4-1 with TRBJ2-2, with a possible D match to TRBD2 (6 bases). CDR3 size: 14 residues. The V end was cut by 3 bases, the J end by 5 bases, with 10 bases between. The germline CDR1 and CDR2 sequences are MGHRA and YSYEKL.

The genes are TRBV11-2 and TRBJ1-2, with D maybe TRBD1 (6 bases). Per the germline V gene, CDR1 is SGHAT and CDR2 is FQNNGV. With 2 bases removed from V and 8 bases from J, the gap between germline ends came to 18 bases. The CDR3 is made up of 15 amino acids. CDR3 coding DNA: TGTGCCAGCAGCTTACCCACAGGGATGGACAGAGGCTACACCTTC. It encodes CASSLPTGMDRGYTF.

The V gene is TRBV5-6, the J gene TRBJ1-5; TRBD1 matches 10 bases. V trimming: 2 bases; J trimming: 6 bases; junction bases outside the gene matches: 2. The germline gives CDR1 SGHDT, CDR2 YYEEEE. The CDR3 totals 14 residues. CDR3 loop: CASSLGQGGQPQHF. CDR3 DNA: TGTGCCAGCAGCTTAGGACAGGGGGGTCAGCCCCAGCATTTT.

This clone was observed a few times. This sequence joins TRBV2 and TRBJ2-5; D is possibly TRBD2 (5 bases). This CDR3 is 13 amino acids long. V was cut by 6 bases and J by 5 bases, with 13 bases left in between. Germline CDR1 reads SNHLY; CDR2 reads FYNNEI. The DNA of the CDR3 is TGTGCCAGCAGGGAACACACGGGGGAGACCCAGTACTTC. Its translation is CASREHTGETQYF.

The rearrangement joins TRBV6-5 to TRBJ2-3; TRBD1 matches 7 bases. CDR1 and CDR2 from the germline V gene are MNHEY and SVGAGI. The CDR3 is made up of 14 amino acids. With 6 bases clipped from V and 0 bases from J, the junction kept 3 bases outside the gene matches. CDR3 sequence: CASRTGFSTDTQYF. CDR3 sequence (DNA): TGTGCCAGCAGGACAGGGTTTAGCACAGATACGCAGTATTTT.

This clone came up a few times. The chain has TRBV6-6 and TRBJ1-3; no definite D call. The CDR3 runs to 11 residues. Germline values: CDR1 MNHNY, CDR2 SVGAGI (reference sequence). V was shortened by 11 bases and J by 1 base, with 6 bases between the two germline ends. The CDR3 DNA reads TGTGCCGTACGGTCTGGAAACACCATATATTTT. Residues: CAVRSGNTIYF.

The chain recombines TRBV6-1 with TRBJ1-4, with D maybe TRBD1 (6 bases). Germline assignment: CDR1 MNHNS and CDR2 SASEGT. The CDR3 consists of 14 residues. The V and J ends lost 6 bases and 5 bases respectively, with 13 bases between them. CDR3 sequence (DNA): TGTGCCAGCAGCGCGGACAGATCCAATGAAAAACTGTTTTTT. This translates into CASSADRSNEKLFF.

The chain joins TRBV19 to TRBJ1-4; no clear D. The CDR3 sequence is 15 residues long. V was cut by 2 bases and J by 5 bases, with 12 bases left in between. Germline-derived CDR1 and CDR2 are LNHDA and SQIVND (reference sequence). The CDR3: CASSILFAPNEKLFF. Here the CDR3 DNA reads TGTGCCAGTAGTATATTGTTCGCACCGAATGAAAAACTGTTTTTT. The variable domain in full, completed from reference TRBV19 and TRBJ1-4, reads DGGITQSPKYLFRKEGQNVTLSCEQNLNHDAMYWYRQDPGQGLRLIYYSQIVNDFQKGDIAEGYSVSREKKESFPLTVTSAQKNPTAFYLCASSILFAPNEKLFFGSGTQLSVL.

The CDR3 DNA reads as TGTGCCATCAGGGGGGGGGATAACACCATATATTTT. Translating gives CAIRGGDNTIYF. J is TRBJ1-3 and V is TRBV10-3; possibly TRBD1 for D (5 bases). Germline CDR1 is ENHRY and CDR2 is SYGVKD. The CDR3 consists of 12 residues. V lost 6 bases and J 7 bases, leaving 10 bases between the germline ends.

This clone was seen once. This sequence joins TRBV6-6 and TRBJ1-6; tentative D call: TRBD1 (5 bases). Trimming left V 0 bases short and J 13 bases short, with 16 bases between. Germline CDR1 and CDR2: MNHNY and SVGAGI (reference sequence). CDR3 size: 15 residues. CDR3 DNA: TGTGCCAGCAGTTACTCGGGGCAGACCGTAGGGCCCCTCCACTTT. It translates to CASSYSGQTVGPLHF.

The V gene is TRBV7-3, the J gene TRBJ2-2; TRBD1 matches 11 bases. Germline CDR1 is SGHTA and CDR2 is FQGTGA. CDR3 length equals 16 residues. Germline trimming cut 1 base from V and 9 bases from J; bases unmatched to any gene: 7. The CDR3 here is CASSLSQGQGARELFF. The CDR3 region has the DNA TGTGCCAGCAGCTTAAGCCAAGGACAGGGGGCCAGGGAGCTGTTTTTT.

This clone was seen more than once but under ten times. The chain employs TRBV7-9 and TRBJ1-1; D is undetermined. The CDR3 contains 14 residues. Trimming stripped 5 bases from V and 4 bases from J, with 14 bases between. Germline lookup yields CDR1 SEHNR and CDR2 FQNEAQ (reference sequence). CDR3 region: CASSEEGVGTEAFF. DNA of the CDR3: TGTGCCAGCAGCGAGGAGGGAGTCGGCACTGAAGCTTTCTTT.

This chain uses TRBV19 with TRBJ1-1; a possible D gene is TRBD1 (5 bases). This CDR3 has 13 amino acids. Germline-derived CDR1 and CDR2 are LNHDA and SQIVND (reference sequence). Deletions cut 6 bases from V and 2 bases from J, with 10 bases between. The CDR3 loop is CASSPQGNTEAFF. Here the CDR3 DNA reads TGTGCCAGTAGCCCCCAGGGTAACACTGAAGCTTTCTTT.

This clone was detected only a few times. The gene calls are TRBV27 and TRBJ1-1, with TRBD1 matching 7 bases. CDR1 is MNHEY and CDR2 is SMNVEV in the germline V gene (reference sequence). J gave up 11 bases and V 2 bases, and 5 bases lay outside the gene matches. CDR3 length equals 12 residues. The DNA of the CDR3 is TGTGCCAGCAGTTTAAAGACAGGGAAGGCTTTCTTT. Translation: CASSLKTGKAFF.

The chain has TRBV5-5 and TRBJ1-5; no firm D call. V was shortened by 3 bases and J by 4 bases, with 17 bases between the two germline ends. The CDR3 length is 16 residues. The germline V gene has CDR1 SGHKS and CDR2 YYEKEE (reference sequence). CDR3: CASSSSFGTANQPQHF. CDR3 sequence (DNA): TGTGCCAGCAGCTCTTCCTTCGGCACAGCTAATCAGCCCCAGCATTTT.

The V gene is TRBV7-8, the J gene TRBJ2-7; 9 nucleotides line up with TRBD1. V dropped 2 bases and J dropped 5; count of bases not matched to a gene: 7. There are 15 residues in the CDR3. Per the germline V gene, CDR1 is SGHVS and CDR2 is FQNEAQ. The CDR3 here is CASSLRGQGRDEQYF. CDR3 nucleotide sequence: TGTGCCAGCAGCTTAAGGGGACAGGGTCGGGACGAGCAGTACTTC.

This chain uses TRBV2 with TRBJ1-1, with D possibly matching TRBD1 (5 bases). Trimming stripped 6 bases from V and 3 bases from J, with 11 bases between. The CDR3 extends over 13 amino acids. Germline V gene sequence: CDR1 SNHLY, CDR2 FYNNEI. The CDR3 loop reads CASRSWGHTEAFF. CDR3 bases: TGTGCCAGCAGGAGCTGGGGCCACACTGAAGCTTTCTTT.

J is TRBJ1-1 and V is TRBV12-5; D may be TRBD1 (5 bases). CDR1 LGHNT and CDR2 FRNRAP come from the germline V gene. The CDR3 is made up of 14 amino acids. V was clipped by 1 base and J by 4 bases, with 10 bases between them. The CDR3 nucleotides are TGTGCTAGTGGTTTGGACGGGGGTGGCACTGAAGCTTTCTTT. It translates to CASGLDGGGTEAFF.

The chain couples TRBV29-1 to TRBJ2-7; the match to TRBD1 covers 9 bases. The CDR3 has 13 amino acids. The ends lost 7 bases at V and 3 bases at J; junction bases unmatched: 7. Germline V gene lookup returns CDR1 SQVTM and CDR2 ANQGSEA. CDR3 amino acids: CSAGLDRGYEQYF. In nucleotides, the CDR3 is TGCAGCGCCGGCCTGGACAGGGGCTACGAGCAGTACTTC.

The chain combines TRBV6-5 with TRBJ2-1, with D unclear. Germline V CDR1 and CDR2: MNHEY, SVGAGI. This CDR3 spans 13 amino acids. Trimming left V 6 bases short and J 5 bases short, with 11 bases between. In DNA form, the CDR3 reads TGTGCCAGCAGCCCTTACCGGAACAATGAGCAGTTCTTC. It translates to CASSPYRNNEQFF.

This clone was counted once. The V call is TRBV12-5, the J call TRBJ2-5, with D tentatively TRBD1 (6 bases). Trimming stripped 0 bases from V and 3 bases from J, with 8 bases between. This CDR3 is built from 14 residues. Germline V gene lookup returns CDR1 LGHNT and CDR2 FRNRAP. The CDR3 nucleotides are TGTGCTAGTGGTTTGGTAGGGGGAAAAGAGACCCAGTACTTC. This sequence encodes CASGLVGGKETQYF.

Note on this clone: Other DNA sequences in the same sample also yield this CDR3. The chain has TRBV27 and TRBJ2-2; D might be TRBD1 (5 bases). The germline V gene has CDR1 MNHEY and CDR2 SMNVEV (reference sequence). Trimming pared 6 bases from V and 5 bases from J, leaving 7 bases between. The CDR3 is 12 amino acids. The CDR3 region is CASSGQTGELFF. The CDR3 DNA sequence: TGTGCCAGCAGCGGACAAACCGGGGAGCTGTTTTTT.

The chain recombines TRBV11-3 with TRBJ2-6; a weak D match, TRBD1 (5 bases). Germline V gene sequence: CDR1 SGHNT, CDR2 YENEEA. The V gene lost 5 bases and the J gene lost 2 bases, with 10 bases spanning the gap. This CDR3 spans 15 amino acids. CDR3: CASSADSTGANVLTF. CDR3 nucleotides: TGTGCCAGCAGCGCAGACAGTACTGGGGCCAACGTCCTGACTTTC.

This clone was counted only a few times. The chain carries TRBV2 and TRBJ1-6; no definite D call. CDR3 length equals 13 residues. CDR1 is SNHLY, CDR2 FYNNEI, per germline. Between the trimmed V and J ends, which lost 7 bases and 7 bases, there was a span of 11 bases. In DNA, the CDR3 is TGTGCCAGCACCCGAACCAGGAATTCACCCCTCCACTTT. Encoded protein: CASTRTRNSPLHF.

The chain has TRBV30 and TRBJ1-2; D remains unclear. The ends were cut back, 1 base at V and 2 bases at J, with 5 bases in the middle. Per the germline V gene, CDR1 is GTSNPN and CDR2 is SVGIG (reference sequence). The CDR3 length is 12 residues. The CDR3 is CAWSDQNYGYTF. CDR3 nucleotide sequence: TGTGCCTGGAGTGATCAGAACTATGGCTACACCTTC. The full variable domain, its missing parts supplied by reference TRBV30 and TRBJ1-2, is SQTIHQWPATLVQPVGSPLSLECTVEGTSNPNLYWYRQAAGRGLQLLFYSVGIGQISSEVPQNLSASRPQDRQFILSSKKLLLSDSGFYLCAWSDQNYGYTFGSGTRLTVV.

The chain uses TRBV11-3 and TRBJ2-5; 7 bases line up with TRBD2. V was clipped by 3 bases and J by 3 bases; unmatched bases: 7. Looked up from germline, CDR1 is SGHNT and CDR2 is YENEEA. CDR3 length: 15 amino acids. CDR3 amino acids: CASSLMGRGEETQYF. The DNA for the CDR3 is TGTGCCAGCAGCTTGATGGGGAGGGGTGAAGAGACCCAGTACTTC.

The V call is TRBV30, the J call TRBJ2-7; 9 nucleotides agree with TRBD1. Germline V lookup: CDR1 GTSNPN, CDR2 SVGIG (reference sequence). The CDR3 runs 12 residues. The chain's CDR3 is CASGTGNYEQYF. The CDR3 nucleotides read TGTGCTTCGGGGACAGGGAACTACGAGCAGTACTTC. Filled out from reference TRBV30 and TRBJ2-7, the complete variable domain reads SQTIHQWPATLVQPVGSPLSLECTVEGTSNPNLYWYRQAAGRGLQLLFYSVGIGQISSEVPQNLSASRPQDRQFILSSKKLLLSDSGFYLCASGTGNYEQYFGPGTRLTVT.

The rearrangement links TRBV29-1 to TRBJ1-1; a weak D match, TRBD1 (5 bases). Per germline, CDR1 SQVTM and CDR2 ANQGSEA. The CDR3 runs to 13 residues. V lost 6 bases and J 4 bases, leaving 15 bases between the germline ends. CDR3 DNA sequence: TGCAGCGTACATGAGGGGCTAGGCACTGAAGCTTTCTTT. Its protein product is CSVHEGLGTEAFF. Based on the CDR3 plus reference TRBV29-1 and TRBJ1-1, the full variable domain is SAVISQKPSRDICQRGTSLTIQCQVDSQVTMMFWYRQQPGQSLTLIATANQGSEATYESGFVIDKFPISRPNLTFSTLTVSNMSPEDSSIYLCSVHEGLGTEAFFGQGTRLTVV.